The 15 T cell receptor beta chains listed next were all sequenced from one sample in a study of OX40 agonist ivuxolimab in advanced cancers. Produced via immunoSEQ multiplex PCR; TCRdb's table is partial and in-frame only. There are about 61,000 clones in the sample; roughly four fifths occur only once, and 3.4% lies in the top ten. The sample in question was CD4+ or CD8+ T cells sorted from blood, obtained in a trial of the OX40 agonist ivuxolimab. The receptors here all came from an adult with an advanced solid tumor such as melanoma, head and neck, liver or kidney cancer.

V usage is TRBV9 and J usage is TRBJ2-2, with 7 nucleotides matching TRBD1. Germline CDR1 is SGDLS and CDR2 is YYNGEE. The CDR3 has 15 residues. V shed 4 bases, J shed 7 bases, and the junction held 10 bases outside the gene matches. The CDR3 coding sequence is TGTGCCAGCAGCAACAGACAGGGAAGGAGCGGGGAGCTGTTTTTT. This sequence encodes CASSNRQGRSGELFF.

The genes are TRBV7-9 and TRBJ2-1; D is unclear. V gave up 7 bases and J gave up 5 bases, with 15 bases separating them. Germline CDR1 reads SEHNR; CDR2 reads FQNEAQ (reference sequence). The CDR3 covers 14 residues. CDR3 amino acids: CASTDISENNEQFF. The CDR3 DNA reads as TGTGCCAGCACCGACATATCAGAGAACAATGAGCAGTTCTTC.

By its share, this clone is medium-sized. The chain is built from TRBV27 and TRBJ1-5; D unresolved. Germline V gene data show CDR1 as MNHEY and CDR2 as SMNVEV (reference sequence). Between the trimmed V and J ends, which lost 2 bases and 5 bases, there was a span of 10 bases. The CDR3 is made up of 14 amino acids. This CDR3 is CASSLRAGDQPQHF. The CDR3 DNA reads as TGTGCCAGCAGTTTAAGGGCCGGGGATCAGCCCCAGCATTTT.

V usage is TRBV7-9 and J usage is TRBJ2-7, with TRBD1 matching 9 bases. The CDR3 has 16 residues. Per germline, CDR1 SEHNR and CDR2 FQNEAQ (reference sequence). V shed 5 bases, J shed 4 bases, and the junction held 12 bases outside the gene matches. This chain's CDR3 is CASSQPTGQGTYEQYF. CDR3 bases: TGTGCCAGCAGCCAACCGACGGGACAGGGTACGTACGAGCAGTACTTC.

The chain has TRBV6-5 and TRBJ1-2; D is unresolved. The germline CDR1 and CDR2 sequences are MNHEY and SVGAGI. Trimming removed 6 bases at V and 11 bases at J, with 13 bases between. The CDR3 sequence is 11 residues long. The CDR3 region is CASSSLDLYTF. DNA of the CDR3: TGTGCCAGCAGCTCTCTTGACCTATACACCTTC.

The J gene is TRBJ1-5, the V gene TRBV10-3; D perhaps matches TRBD1 (6 bases). Per the germline V gene, CDR1 is ENHRY and CDR2 is SYGVKD. V dropped 2 bases and J dropped 7 bases, with 9 bases sitting between them. This CDR3 comprises 13 residues. In DNA, the CDR3 is TGTGCCATCAGTGAGGGACAGTTACAGCCCCAGCATTTT. Its protein is CAISEGQLQPQHF.

The genes are TRBV5-1 and TRBJ2-3; D ambiguous. Trimming removed 6 bases at V and 0 bases at J, with 8 bases between. The CDR3 spans 13 residues. Germline loops: CDR1 SGHRS, CDR2 YFSETQ. CDR3 nucleotide sequence: TGCGCCAGCACCAGTATAAGCACAGATACGCAGTATTTT. It encodes CASTSISTDTQYF.

The chain recombines TRBV12-5 with TRBJ1-2; a weak D match, TRBD1 (5 bases). Looked up from germline, CDR1 is LGHNT and CDR2 is FRNRAP. The length of the CDR3 is 12 residues. V was cut by 7 bases and J by 6 bases, with 12 bases left in between. The CDR3 nucleotides are TGTGCTAGTGCCGGGGACGGCCATGGCTACACCTTC. Its translation: CASAGDGHGYTF.

The CDR3 DNA reads as TGTGCCAGCAGCCAAGTCGCGGGCGGGGGAGAGACCCAGTACTTC. It codes for CASSQVAGGGETQYF. The chain combines TRBV4-2 with TRBJ2-5, with 7 nucleotides matching TRBD2. The CDR3 runs 15 residues. V lost 1 base to trimming and J lost 4 bases; unmatched junction nucleotides: 6. Germline V gene lookup returns CDR1 LGHNA and CDR2 YNFKEQ.

The chain uses TRBV7-9 and TRBJ1-2; D not certain. The CDR3 is 13 residues long. Between the trimmed V and J ends, which lost 5 bases and 6 bases, there was a span of 13 bases. Germline CDR1 is SEHNR and CDR2 is FQNEAQ (reference sequence). The CDR3 region is CASSADEVDGYTF. CDR3 in DNA: TGTGCCAGCAGCGCCGATGAGGTAGATGGCTACACCTTC.

The V and J genes are TRBV11-2 and TRBJ2-7; 10 nucleotides agree with TRBD1. This CDR3 contains 15 residues. V gave up 1 base and J gave up 5 bases; unmatched junction bases: 5. Germline V gene lookup returns CDR1 SGHAT and CDR2 FQNNGV. CDR3 sequence: CASSLGQGALDEQYF. Written as DNA, the CDR3 is TGTGCCAGCAGCTTAGGACAGGGGGCTTTGGACGAGCAGTACTTC.

This clone was detected once. J is TRBJ2-7 and V is TRBV5-1; TRBD1 matches at 10 bases. The CDR3 is made up of 14 amino acids. J gave up 4 bases and V 3 bases, and 4 bases lay outside the gene matches. The germline V gene has CDR1 SGHRS and CDR2 YFSETQ. CDR3 nucleotide sequence: TGCGCCAGCAGCTCGCCGGGACAGGGGTACGAGCAGTACTTC. Amino acids: CASSSPGQGYEQYF.

The chain employs TRBV5-1 and TRBJ1-1; D possibly corresponds to TRBD1 (5 bases). This CDR3 is 14 amino acids long. V was shortened by 4 bases and J by 2 bases, with 12 bases between the two germline ends. Per germline, CDR1 SGHRS and CDR2 YFSETQ. The CDR3 DNA reads as TGCGCCAGCAGCGCAGGGATACTTAACACTGAAGCTTTCTTT. It is translated as CASSAGILNTEAFF. The whole variable domain, filled in from reference TRBV5-1 and TRBJ1-1, reads KAGVTQTPRYLIKTRGQQVTLSCSPISGHRSVSWYQQTPGQGLQFLFEYFSETQRNKGNFPGRFSGRQFSNSRSEMNVSTLELGDSALYLCASSAGILNTEAFFGQGTRLTVV.

The chain combines TRBV10-3 with TRBJ1-6; possibly TRBD1 for D (5 bases). Germline assignment: CDR1 ENHRY and CDR2 SYGVKD. This CDR3 spans 15 amino acids. The ends were cut back, 9 bases at V and 9 bases at J, with 21 bases in the middle. CDR3 amino acids: CAIAQGAQEGSPLHF. The DNA of the CDR3 is TGTGCCATAGCCCAAGGGGCCCAGGAAGGTTCACCCCTCCACTTT.

The genes are TRBV6-6 and TRBJ2-7, with TRBD2 matching 11 bases. Trimming removed 6 bases from V and 2 bases from J; junction bases left unmatched: 9. Germline CDR1 MNHNY, CDR2 SVGAGI (reference sequence). The CDR3 spans 16 residues. The CDR3 spells CASRSTSGGGTYEQYF. Written as DNA, the CDR3 is TGTGCCAGCAGAAGTACTAGCGGGGGAGGGACCTACGAGCAGTACTTC.